These 11 T cell receptor beta chains share one sample of origin, sequenced in a study of cytomegalovirus exposure and HLA in healthy donors. Amplification used 60 Vbeta primers and 13 Jbeta primers. Generated by immunoSEQ multiplex PCR, the TCRdb table keeps only in-frame clones and is missing some. The data show around 180,000 clones, with 84% seen just once and approximately 0.26% held by the top ten. Sequencing was carried out using PBMCs. These receptors all come from a boy younger than 18 in good health and CMV-seronegative.

The chain is built from TRBV29-1 and TRBJ2-7, with 13 bases identical to TRBD2. The CDR3 covers 15 residues. The germline V gene has CDR1 SQVTM and CDR2 ANQGSEA. Trimming took 6 bases from V and 6 from J; bases not matched to a gene: 11. The CDR3 nucleotides read TGCAGCGTCGCCCAGGGACTAGCGGGATCGGGCGAGCAGTACTTC. Translated: CSVAQGLAGSGEQYF.

J is TRBJ2-7 and V is TRBV7-2; D is undetermined. Trimming pared 5 bases from V and 1 base from J, leaving 12 bases between. Germline CDR1 reads SGHTA; CDR2 reads FQGNSA. The CDR3 is 14 amino acids. The CDR3 spells CASSPLGVSYEQYF. The CDR3 DNA reads as TGTGCCAGCAGCCCCCTTGGAGTTTCCTACGAGCAGTACTTC.

The rearrangement links TRBV7-9 to TRBJ2-5, with 7 nucleotides matching TRBD1. The trim removed 4 bases at V and 0 bases at J, leaving 17 bases unmatched. CDR1 and CDR2 (germline): SEHNR, FQNEAQ (reference sequence). This CDR3 comprises 19 residues. The CDR3 DNA follows: TGTGCCAGCAGCTCTCCGTTAATACAGGGGCCTCTGTACCAAGAGACCCAGTACTTC. As protein: CASSSPLIQGPLYQETQYF.

V is TRBV7-6 and J is TRBJ2-5; D remains ambiguous. The CDR3 contains 13 residues. CDR1 and CDR2 (germline): SGHVS, FNYEAQ. The V end was cut by 1 base, the J end by 4 bases, with 7 bases between. As DNA, the CDR3 is TGTGCCAGCAGCTTAGTGGTAGCAGAGACCCAGTACTTC. The encoded protein is CASSLVVAETQYF.

The J gene is TRBJ1-1, the V gene TRBV28, with a tentative D call TRBD1 (5 bases). The CDR3 sequence is 15 residues long. The germline gives CDR1 MDHEN, CDR2 SYDVKM. V was clipped by 6 bases and J by 1 base, with 15 bases between them. The CDR3: CASRAWGVSNTEAFF. CDR3 nucleotide sequence: TGTGCCAGCAGAGCCTGGGGGGTCTCGAACACTGAAGCTTTCTTT.

The gene calls are TRBV2 and TRBJ1-2, with no clear D. Trimming cost V 2 bases and J 6 bases, with 16 bases left between them. From germline, CDR1 is SNHLY and CDR2 FYNNEI. The CDR3 loop spans 15 amino acids. The CDR3 spells CASSEWVYNGDGYTF. DNA of the CDR3: TGTGCCAGCAGTGAATGGGTGTATAACGGGGATGGCTACACCTTC. The entire variable domain, with the rest obtained from reference TRBV2 and TRBJ1-2, is as follows: EPEVTQTPSHQVTQMGQEVILRCVPISNHLYFYWYRQILGQKVEFLVSFYNNEISEKSEIFDDQFSVERPDGSNFTLKIRSTKLEDSAMYFCASSEWVYNGDGYTFGSGTRLTVV.

This chain's CDR3 is CASSQDDGIWTEAFF. CDR3 nucleotide sequence: TGCGCCAGCAGCCAAGATGACGGGATCTGGACTGAAGCTTTCTTT. V usage is TRBV4-1 and J usage is TRBJ1-1; D uncertain. V was shortened by 0 bases and J by 5 bases, with 13 bases between the two germline ends. Germline V lookup: CDR1 MGHRA, CDR2 YSYEKL. The CDR3 covers 15 residues.

The rearrangement joins TRBV4-3 to TRBJ1-2; a weak D match, TRBD1 (5 bases). The CDR3 extends over 15 amino acids. Trimming stripped 7 bases from V and 4 bases from J, with 19 bases between. From germline, CDR1 is LGHNA and CDR2 YSLEER. CDR3 coding DNA: TGCGCCAGCACCCCGGTGGGGGGACTTTCCTATGGCTACACCTTC. Protein: CASTPVGGLSYGYTF.

The chain uses TRBV5-1 and TRBJ2-1; the match to TRBD2 covers 8 bases. The V segment lost 4 bases and the J segment 5 bases; nucleotides outside the gene matches: 8. Germline CDR1 reads SGHRS; CDR2 reads YFSETQ. This CDR3 is built from 15 residues. The CDR3 bases are TGCGCCAGCAGCCCGGGAGGGGTGAACGACAATGAGCAGTTCTTC. It is translated as CASSPGGVNDNEQFF.

This chain links TRBV9 with TRBJ2-3; 8 positions match TRBD2. Germline V gene lookup returns CDR1 SGDLS and CDR2 YYNGEE. With 1 base clipped from V and 4 bases from J, the junction kept 14 bases outside the gene matches. This CDR3 has 18 amino acids. The CDR3 loop reads CASSVPTFGTRAPDTQYF. The CDR3 nucleotides read TGTGCCAGCAGCGTACCCACCTTCGGGACTAGAGCCCCAGATACGCAGTATTTT. Using reference TRBV9 and TRBJ2-3 for the parts outside the CDR3, the full variable domain is DSGVTQTPKHLITATGQRVTLRCSPRSGDLSVYWYQQSLDQGLQFLIQYYNGEERAKGNILERFSAQQFPDLHSELNLSSLELGDSALYFCASSVPTFGTRAPDTQYFGPGTRLTVL.

The rearrangement uses TRBV29-1 and TRBJ1-1; no clear D gene. Trimming stripped 3 bases from V and 6 bases from J, with 14 bases between. The CDR3 is 13 amino acids. In germline, CDR1 is SQVTM, CDR2 ANQGSEA. The CDR3 sequence: CSVEGVGLPEAFF. The CDR3 bases are TGCAGCGTTGAGGGTGTGGGCTTACCTGAAGCTTTCTTT.